Described below is a single T cell receptor beta chain sequence and its context. Its matching antigen is unknown. The sample originates from a study of T cell responses to AZD1222 COVID-19 vaccine. The V and J ends lost 1 base and 3 bases, in that order; junction bases with no gene match: 10. The CDR3 contains 17 residues. Germline lookup yields CDR1 SGHAT and CDR2 FQNNGV. The method was immunoSEQ multiplex PCR; TCRdb's version includes in-frame clones alone and lacks a portion of them. Of about 150,000 clones in the sample, around nine tenths were seen once. Study-wide findings and caveats: Donors in the cohort were predominantly white British and more often female, and clonal diversity was possibly underestimated.

The material sequenced was peripheral blood, taken on day 0 of AZD1222 vaccination. The chain joins TRBV11-2 to TRBJ2-7, with 9 bases that match TRBD2. The TCR comes from an adult in good health. In DNA form, the CDR3 reads TGTGCCAGCAGCTTAGGGGGGGCTAGCGGGGTATACTACGAGCAGTACTTC. This codes for CASSLGGASGVYYEQYF.